A single sample gave rise to the 11 T cell receptor beta chains below, sequenced in a study of T cell responses to AZD1222 COVID-19 vaccine (dated by TCRdb to the early 2020s). Libraries were made using the immunoSEQ multiplex PCR assay. This is the immuneACCESS table as TCRdb keeps it, with only in-frame sequences that have V and J called. A part of the clones is gone; compared with another copy, unresolved V genes explain less than half, and the rest is unexplained. For this sample there are about 200,000 clones; 90% to 95% appear just once. Approximately 4% of the sample is held by the ten biggest clonotypes. The sample's time point label, decoded: about 28 days (+/-7) after the second vaccine dose. In the paper's terms, the treatment or condition label means: meningococcal conjugate vaccine given as trial control. This specimen was peripheral blood, taken 28 days after the second dose of the MenACWY control vaccine. These receptors were taken from an adult who received the MenACWY meningococcal vaccine as a control.

V and J are TRBV5-4 and TRBJ2-1, with a possible D match to TRBD1 (5 bases). Germline lookup yields CDR1 SGHNT and CDR2 YYREEE (reference sequence). CDR3 length equals 15 residues. V was pared by 4 bases and J by 4 bases, with 15 bases between. DNA of the CDR3: TGTGCCAGCAGCAGGGAAAGGGGTCTTTACAATGAGCAGTTCTTC. Its translation is CASSRERGLYNEQFF.

The CDR3 DNA reads as TGTGCCTGGAGTGTACCAGAGTCGAACACCGGGGAGCTGTTTTTT. This gives the protein CAWSVPESNTGELFF. This chain connects TRBV30 to TRBJ2-2; D is uncertain. The CDR3 covers 15 residues. CDR1 and CDR2 (germline): GTSNPN, SVGIG (reference sequence). The V and J ends lost 0 bases and 0 bases respectively, with 8 bases between them.

The chain couples TRBV29-1 to TRBJ1-4, with unresolved D. Germline lookup yields CDR1 SQVTM and CDR2 ANQGSEA. The CDR3 runs to 13 residues. V was clipped by 4 bases and J by 7 bases, with 13 bases between them. The CDR3 reads CSVAGLEGEKLFF. CDR3 in DNA: TGCAGCGTTGCGGGCCTGGAGGGTGAAAAACTGTTTTTT. The full variable domain, rest sourced from reference TRBV29-1 and TRBJ1-4, is SAVISQKPSRDICQRGTSLTIQCQVDSQVTMMFWYRQQPGQSLTLIATANQGSEATYESGFVIDKFPISRPNLTFSTLTVSNMSPEDSSIYLCSVAGLEGEKLFFGSGTQLSVL.

The chain employs TRBV19 and TRBJ1-2, with 8 bases aligning to TRBD1. The CDR3 covers 14 residues. The V and J ends lost 5 bases and 3 bases, in that order; junction bases with no gene match: 5. Germline V gene lookup returns CDR1 LNHDA and CDR2 SQIVND (reference sequence). The CDR3 bases are TGTGCCAGTAGTGTGGACAGGGCTTACTATGGCTACACCTTC. Amino acids: CASSVDRAYYGYTF.

J is TRBJ2-5 and V is TRBV30; perhaps TRBD1 as D (5 bases). The CDR3 contains 13 residues. Trimming took off 0 bases at V and 3 bases at J, with 8 bases between the two ends. CDR1 and CDR2 (germline): GTSNPN, SVGIG (reference sequence). The CDR3 region is CAWSVGRKETQYF. The CDR3 DNA is TGTGCCTGGAGTGTGGGGCGTAAAGAGACCCAGTACTTC.

The count of this clone is one. The V and J genes are TRBV5-5 and TRBJ2-7; no firm D call. V was shortened by 0 bases and J by 3 bases, with 7 bases between the two germline ends. The CDR3 is 13 amino acids. CDR1 and CDR2 (germline): SGHKS, YYEKEE (reference sequence). The CDR3 loop reads CASSLGAIYEQYF. The DNA for the CDR3 is TGTGCCAGCAGCTTGGGGGCGATCTACGAGCAGTACTTC.

The CDR3 reads CSAEKGSGSYEQYF. The CDR3 coding sequence is TGCAGCGCGGAGAAGGGGAGTGGCTCCTACGAGCAGTACTTC. This chain uses TRBV29-1 with TRBJ2-7; either TRBD1 or TRBD2 may fit D (5 bases each). Germline loops: CDR1 SQVTM, CDR2 ANQGSEA. Trimming removed 7 bases from V and 0 bases from J, with 16 bases in between. The CDR3 is 14 amino acids.

The chain combines TRBV27 with TRBJ2-6; D call uncertain. The length of the CDR3 is 14 residues. V was trimmed by 0 bases and J by 2 bases, leaving 2 bases between them. Germline V gives CDR1 MNHEY, CDR2 SMNVEV (reference sequence). The CDR3 DNA follows: TGTGCCAGCAGTTTATCGACTGGGGCCAACGTCCTGACTTTC. Translating it yields CASSLSTGANVLTF.

The V and J genes are TRBV6-5 and TRBJ1-4; D may be TRBD1 (6 bases). Germline CDR1 reads MNHEY; CDR2 reads SVGAGI. Trimming took 6 bases from V and 8 from J, leaving 13 bases between them. CDR3 size: 13 residues. The CDR3 protein is CASRRGGKEKLFF. As DNA, the CDR3 is TGTGCCAGCAGGAGAGGGGGGAAGGAAAAACTGTTTTTT.

The rearrangement uses TRBV18 and TRBJ1-1; D not certain. The CDR3 has 14 amino acids. Germline CDR1 KGHSH, CDR2 LQKENI. The V end lost 3 bases, the J end lost 0 bases, and 8 bases lay between the germline ends. The CDR3 protein is CASSPNRMNTEAFF. The DNA of the CDR3 is TGTGCCAGCTCACCGAACAGAATGAACACTGAAGCTTTCTTT.

The chain employs TRBV27 and TRBJ2-2; the D gene is possibly TRBD2 (6 bases). This CDR3 region has 15 residues. V gave up 5 bases and J gave up 2 bases, with 12 bases separating them. Germline values: CDR1 MNHEY, CDR2 SMNVEV (reference sequence). CDR3 DNA sequence: TGTGCCAGCAGTATCCTAGCGAGAAACACCGGGGAGCTGTTTTTT. Translating gives CASSILARNTGELFF.